The 11 T cell receptor beta chains below were found in one sample sequenced in a study of cytomegalovirus exposure and HLA in healthy donors. Assay used: immunoSEQ multiplex PCR; TCRdb lists only in-frame clones, some missing. The sample lists about 280,000 clones; approximately 87% were seen once. Material: PBMCs. These receptors all come from a woman aged 18-30 years in good health and CMV-seronegative.

The count of this clone is one. Here the CDR3 DNA reads TGTGCCAGCACCACGCCTAGCGGTTCCTACGAGCAGTACTTC. This encodes CASTTPSGSYEQYF. The chain recombines TRBV28 with TRBJ2-7; TRBD2 matches 7 bases. Germline CDR1 reads MDHEN; CDR2 reads SYDVKM. The trim removed 7 bases at V and 1 base at J, leaving 7 bases unmatched. The CDR3 covers 14 residues.

This clone has just one count. The CDR3 loop reads CASSQVQGTTDTQYF. The DNA for the CDR3 is TGTGCCAGCAGCCAAGTACAGGGAACCACAGATACGCAGTATTTT. The chain uses TRBV14 and TRBJ2-3, with a tentative D call TRBD1 (6 bases). The germline V gene has CDR1 SGHDN and CDR2 FVKESK. CDR3 length: 15 residues. V shed 1 base and J shed 2 bases, with 10 bases lying between them.

The chain recombines TRBV27 with TRBJ2-5; D perhaps matches TRBD1 (6 bases). V lost 0 bases and J 5 bases, leaving 13 bases between the germline ends. From germline, CDR1 is MNHEY and CDR2 SMNVEV (reference sequence). The CDR3 runs to 15 residues. The CDR3 spells CASSLSSGARETQYF. In DNA, the CDR3 is TGTGCCAGCAGTTTATCCTCAGGGGCGCGGGAGACCCAGTACTTC.

This chain joins TRBV11-2 and TRBJ2-7; D perhaps matches TRBD1 (6 bases). The V end was cut by 1 base, the J end by 3 bases, with 13 bases between. Germline CDR1 reads SGHAT; CDR2 reads FQNNGV. The CDR3 has 15 amino acids. This CDR3 is CASSLGGHAYYEQYF. The CDR3 region has the DNA TGTGCCAGCAGCTTAGGGGGACACGCCTACTACGAGCAGTACTTC.

The genes are TRBV28 and TRBJ2-7, with 8 bases that match TRBD2. With V trimmed by 3 bases and J by 7 bases, 14 bases remained unmatched. Germline loops: CDR1 MDHEN, CDR2 SYDVKM. This CDR3 has 16 residues. CDR3 loop: CASSLVRTSLNSEQYF. For the CDR3, the DNA is TGTGCCAGCAGTTTGGTTAGGACTAGCCTCAATTCGGAGCAGTACTTC.

A single count supports this clone. V is TRBV5-1 and J is TRBJ2-1, with a possible D match to TRBD1 (5 bases). CDR3 size: 18 residues. V was pared by 0 bases and J by 2 bases, with 18 bases between. Germline V gives CDR1 SGHRS, CDR2 YFSETQ. CDR3 sequence: CASSLAGGLQGPYNEQFF. CDR3 bases: TGCGCCAGCAGCTTGGCCGGTGGTCTGCAGGGCCCCTACAATGAGCAGTTCTTC.

V gene TRBV5-6 combines with J gene TRBJ2-1; 7 bases align to TRBD2. Germline values: CDR1 SGHDT, CDR2 YYEEEE. Unmatched junction bases numbered 6, after V lost 0 bases and J lost 3 bases. CDR3 size: 16 residues. The CDR3 DNA is TGTGCCAGCAGCTTGGAGCGGGGCGGGGACTACAATGAGCAGTTCTTC. Translating it yields CASSLERGGDYNEQFF.

The chain joins TRBV7-8 to TRBJ1-2, with D maybe TRBD1 (5 bases). V was trimmed by 3 bases and J by 7 bases, leaving 18 bases between them. The germline gives CDR1 SGHVS, CDR2 FQNEAQ. The CDR3 covers 15 residues. CDR3 sequence (DNA): TGTGCCAGCAGCTTGGGCAGGCGTTTAAGGGGTGGCTACACCTTC. Translating it yields CASSLGRRLRGGYTF. The full variable domain, rest sourced from reference TRBV7-8 and TRBJ1-2, is GAGVSQSPRYKVAKRGQDVALRCDPISGHVSLFWYQQALGQGPEFLTYFQNEAQLDKSGLPSDRFFAERPEGSVSTLKIQRTQQEDSAVYLCASSLGRRLRGGYTFGSGTRLTVV.

This rearrangement joins TRBV27 to TRBJ1-4; 7 bases match TRBD1. The V gene end was trimmed by 3 bases and the J gene end by 4 bases; junction bases not matched to a gene: 2. Germline CDR1 MNHEY, CDR2 SMNVEV (reference sequence). The CDR3 spans 14 residues. CDR3 coding DNA: TGTGCCAGCAGTTTTTCAGGGGGTAATGAAAAACTGTTTTTT. This sequence encodes CASSFSGGNEKLFF.

Only a few counts were recorded for this clone. The V call is TRBV7-8, the J call TRBJ1-2, with D unclear. The length of the CDR3 is 13 residues. CDR1 SGHVS and CDR2 FQNEAQ come from the germline V gene. Trimming took 5 bases from V and 6 from J, leaving 13 bases between them. The CDR3 protein is CASSRTTVDGYTF. The CDR3 DNA reads as TGTGCCAGCAGCCGAACCACAGTTGATGGCTACACCTTC.

This rearrangement joins TRBV5-6 to TRBJ2-2, with 7 bases identical to TRBD1. The germline gives CDR1 SGHDT, CDR2 YYEEEE. V lost 2 bases to trimming and J lost 4 bases; unmatched junction nucleotides: 5. This CDR3 is built from 15 residues. The CDR3 DNA reads as TGTGCCAGCAGCTTACCGGGACAGCTCACCGGGGAGCTGTTTTTT. Translated, it gives CASSLPGQLTGELFF.